This TCR beta chain comes out of a study of blood T cell repertoires in COVID-19. TCRdb's copy holds only in-frame clones and misses some; the assay was immunoSEQ multiplex PCR. The data hold under 100,000 clones, with approximately 91% observed a single time. Seattle researchers signed up patients amid active infection and tracked them longitudinally. This clone was found a few times. CDR3 length: 16 residues. J gave up 5 bases and V 7 bases, and 14 bases lay outside the gene matches. Germline CDR1 SQVTM, CDR2 ANQGSEA. The sequenced sample was peripheral blood. The TCR comes from a man aged 55 to 69 with COVID-19, enrolled during active disease. The V call is TRBV29-1, the J call TRBJ1-1; the match to TRBD1 covers 12 bases. The CDR3: CSAPGQGAFPSTEAFF. The CDR3, as DNA: TGCAGCGCTCCGGGACAGGGGGCGTTCCCGAGTACTGAAGCTTTCTTT.